This TCR beta chain originates from a study of T cell responses to AZD1222 COVID-19 vaccine. Study-level findings and limits: No repertoire was sampled before or during the peak T cell response, only after it.

The CDR3 length is 14 residues. Per the germline V gene, CDR1 is SGHRS and CDR2 is YFSETQ. The junction had 1 base not matched to a gene; V was cut back by 0 bases and J by 2 bases. Assay used: immunoSEQ multiplex PCR; TCRdb lists only in-frame clones, some missing. Of 85,000 to 90,000 clones in the sample, approximately 85% were seen once. On this clone itself: Its cognate antigen is unknown.

The material was peripheral blood, obtained on day 0 of AZD1222 vaccination. This receptor was identified in an adult in good health. The V and J genes are TRBV5-1 and TRBJ1-2; TRBD1 agrees at 7 bases. The CDR3 nucleotides read TGCGCCAGCAGCTTGGTGACAGGGAACTATGGCTACACCTTC. It translates to CASSLVTGNYGYTF.